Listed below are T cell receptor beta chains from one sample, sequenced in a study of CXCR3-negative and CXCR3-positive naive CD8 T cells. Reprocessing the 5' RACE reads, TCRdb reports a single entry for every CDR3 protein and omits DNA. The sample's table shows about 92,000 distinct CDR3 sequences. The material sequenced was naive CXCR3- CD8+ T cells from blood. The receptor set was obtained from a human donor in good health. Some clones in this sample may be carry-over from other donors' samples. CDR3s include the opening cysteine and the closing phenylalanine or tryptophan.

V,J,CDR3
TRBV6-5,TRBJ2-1,CASSYMALDEQFF
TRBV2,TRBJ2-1,CASSELGLARDEQFF
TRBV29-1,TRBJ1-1,CSVGPGGPTTEAFF
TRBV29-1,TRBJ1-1,CSVEERGGNTEAFF
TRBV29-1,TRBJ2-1,CSVETEGAYNEQFF
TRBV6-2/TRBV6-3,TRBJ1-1,CASRFRGTNTEAFF
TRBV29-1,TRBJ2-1,CSQRNYNEQFF
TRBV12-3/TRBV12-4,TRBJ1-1,CASSLGVMNTEAFF
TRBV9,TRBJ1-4,CASSVEFEGADLATNEKLFF
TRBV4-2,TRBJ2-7,CASSQDYTGPTYEQYF
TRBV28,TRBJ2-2,CASSLTRPFRELFF
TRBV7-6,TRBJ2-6,CASSSPGSGANVLTF
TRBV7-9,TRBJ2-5,CASSLGTLAETQYF
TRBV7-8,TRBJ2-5,CASSTKGQPGLGETQYF
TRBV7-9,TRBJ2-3,CASSFAGTQYF
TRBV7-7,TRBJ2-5,CASSLAPHGAGETQYF
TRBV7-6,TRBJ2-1,CASSLSTYNEQFF
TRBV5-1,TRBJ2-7,CASSLHADMFEQYF
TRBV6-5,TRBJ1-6,CASSYGQGYNSPLHF
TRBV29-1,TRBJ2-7,CSVGTTSGGDYEQYF
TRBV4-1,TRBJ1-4,CASSRLGTLNEKLFF
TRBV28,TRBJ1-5,CASSLAEYSNQPQHF
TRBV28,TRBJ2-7,CASSSLLDGSYEQYF
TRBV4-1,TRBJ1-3,CASSQTGLFSGNTIYF
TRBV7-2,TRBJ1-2,CASSPRTGGYTF
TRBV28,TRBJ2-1,CASSTNSYNEQFF
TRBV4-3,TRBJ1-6,CASSQDRSVSLGGSPLHF
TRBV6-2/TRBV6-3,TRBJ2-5,CASSSLADLQETQYF
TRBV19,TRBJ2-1,CASSLLAGPRAGEQFF
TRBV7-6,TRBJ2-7,CASSPTSSGTYEQYF
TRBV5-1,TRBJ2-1,CASSLVGGYEQFF
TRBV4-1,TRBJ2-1,CASSQEVADNYNEQFF
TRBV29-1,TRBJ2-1,CSVEDPLYNEQLF
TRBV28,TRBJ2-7,CASSPETPDGEQYF
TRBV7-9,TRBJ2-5,CASSLDGLVTQYF
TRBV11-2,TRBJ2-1,CASSLDLVSVDEQFF